This TCR beta chain is drawn from a study of cytomegalovirus exposure and HLA in healthy donors. Study outcomes and limitations: Later analysis suggested most CMV-associated TCR beta chains were HLA-restricted. About 87% or about 30% of the time was how often most TCR beta V segments were productive, according to an earlier analysis. In vitro confirmation showed a few CMV-associated chains to be CMV antigen specific.

About this clone itself: Antigen specificity is unknown.

Germline assignment: CDR1 GTSNPN and CDR2 SVGIG (reference sequence). The CDR3 has 15 residues. The V and J ends lost 0 bases and 5 bases, in that order; junction bases with no gene match: 9. 13 Jbeta primers and 60 Vbeta primers were used for the PCR. Assay used: immunoSEQ multiplex PCR; TCRdb lists only in-frame clones, some missing. The table includes some 150,000 clones, roughly four fifths detected once. Participants comprised healthy donors of bone marrow. The source material was PBMCs. The chain employs TRBV30 and TRBJ1-1, with 7 nucleotides matching TRBD1. This sequence originates from a young man in good health and CMV-seropositive. The CDR3 region is CAWSVQGLPGTEAFF. DNA for the CDR3: TGTGCCTGGAGTGTACAGGGGCTCCCCGGGACTGAAGCTTTCTTT.